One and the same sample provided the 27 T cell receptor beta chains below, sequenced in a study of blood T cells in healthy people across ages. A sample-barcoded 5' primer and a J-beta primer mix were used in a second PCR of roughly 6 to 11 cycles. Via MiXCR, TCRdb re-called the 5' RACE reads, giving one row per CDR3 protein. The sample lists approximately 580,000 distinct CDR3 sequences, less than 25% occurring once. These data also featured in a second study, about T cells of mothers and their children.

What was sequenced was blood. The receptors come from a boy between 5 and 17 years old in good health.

The chain's CDR3 is CASSTLQGNYGYTF. The DNA for the CDR3 is TGCGCCAGCAGCACTCTTCAGGGGAACTATGGCTACACCTTC. The J gene is TRBJ1-2, the V gene TRBV4-1, with D possibly matching TRBD1 (6 bases). The CDR3 has 14 residues. Trimming took off 5 bases at V and 2 bases at J, with 12 bases between the two ends. In germline, CDR1 is MGHRA, CDR2 YSYEKL.

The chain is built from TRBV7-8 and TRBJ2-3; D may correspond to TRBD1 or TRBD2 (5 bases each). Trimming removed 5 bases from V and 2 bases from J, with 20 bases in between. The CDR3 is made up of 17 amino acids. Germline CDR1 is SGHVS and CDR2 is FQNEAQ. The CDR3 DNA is TGTGCCAGCAGCCCTCCATCGGGGCCTTACAACACAGATACGCAGTATTTT. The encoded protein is CASSPPSGPYNTDTQYF.

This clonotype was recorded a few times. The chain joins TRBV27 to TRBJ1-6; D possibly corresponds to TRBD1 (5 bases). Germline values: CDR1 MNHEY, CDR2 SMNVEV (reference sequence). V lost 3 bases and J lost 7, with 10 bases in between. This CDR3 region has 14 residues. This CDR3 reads CASSLGQPNSPLHF. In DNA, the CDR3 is TGTGCCAGCAGTTTGGGGCAGCCAAATTCACCCCTCCACTTT.

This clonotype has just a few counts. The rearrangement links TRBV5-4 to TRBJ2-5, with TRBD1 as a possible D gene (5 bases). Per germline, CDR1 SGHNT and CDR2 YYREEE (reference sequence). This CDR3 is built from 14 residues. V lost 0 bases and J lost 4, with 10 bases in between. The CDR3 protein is CASSLDVGPETQYF. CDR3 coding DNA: TGTGCCAGCAGCTTGGACGTGGGGCCAGAGACCCAGTACTTC.

DNA of the CDR3: TGTGCCAGCAGTTTTAGCGCCTACGAGCAGTACTTC. This gives the protein CASSFSAYEQYF. The chain links TRBV28 to TRBJ2-7; the D gene is possibly TRBD2 (5 bases). Germline loops: CDR1 MDHEN, CDR2 SYDVKM. Trimming removed 3 bases from V and 2 bases from J, with 5 bases in between. The CDR3 totals 12 residues.

The CDR3 nucleotides read TGCGCCAGCAGCCAAGCGACAGGGGGTCAGCCCCAGCATTTT. Its protein product is CASSQATGGQPQHF. The V call is TRBV4-1, the J call TRBJ1-5; 9 nucleotides line up with TRBD1. Unmatched junction bases numbered 1, after V lost 1 base and J lost 6 bases. The V gene's germline CDR1 is MGHRA and CDR2 YSYEKL. The CDR3 extends over 14 amino acids.

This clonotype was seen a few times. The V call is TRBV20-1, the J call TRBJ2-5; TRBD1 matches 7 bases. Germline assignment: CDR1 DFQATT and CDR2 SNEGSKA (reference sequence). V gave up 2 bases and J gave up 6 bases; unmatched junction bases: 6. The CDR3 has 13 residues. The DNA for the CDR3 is TGCAGTGCTAGAACAGGGGTCAGGAAGACCCAGTACTTC. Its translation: CSARTGVRKTQYF.

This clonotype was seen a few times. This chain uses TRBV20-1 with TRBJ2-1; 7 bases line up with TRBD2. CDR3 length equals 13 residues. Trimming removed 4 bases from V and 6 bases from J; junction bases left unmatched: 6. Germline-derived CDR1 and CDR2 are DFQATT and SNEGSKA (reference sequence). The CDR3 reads CSATGGGVNEQFF. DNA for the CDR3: TGCAGTGCTACGGGAGGTGGGGTCAATGAGCAGTTCTTC.

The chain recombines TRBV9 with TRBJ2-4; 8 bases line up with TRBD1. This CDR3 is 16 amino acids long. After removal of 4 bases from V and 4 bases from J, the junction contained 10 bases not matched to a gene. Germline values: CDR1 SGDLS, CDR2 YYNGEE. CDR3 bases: TGTGCCAGCAGCCCTTACGATGGACAGGGAAAAAACATTCAGTACTTC. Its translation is CASSPYDGQGKNIQYF.

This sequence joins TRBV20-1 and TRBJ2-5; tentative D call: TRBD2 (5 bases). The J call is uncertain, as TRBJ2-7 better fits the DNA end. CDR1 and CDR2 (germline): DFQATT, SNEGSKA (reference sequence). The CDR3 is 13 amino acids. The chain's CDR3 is CSARDVLGYEQYF. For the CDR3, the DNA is TGCAGTGCTAGAGATGTACTAGGCTACGAGCAGTACTTC.

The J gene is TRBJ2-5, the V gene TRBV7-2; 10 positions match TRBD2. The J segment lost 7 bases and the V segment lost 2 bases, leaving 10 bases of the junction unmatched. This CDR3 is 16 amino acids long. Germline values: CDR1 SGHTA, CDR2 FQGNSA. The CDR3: CASSLWTSGPRRTQYF. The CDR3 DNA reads TGTGCCAGCAGCTTATGGACTAGCGGCCCCCGGAGGACCCAGTACTTC.

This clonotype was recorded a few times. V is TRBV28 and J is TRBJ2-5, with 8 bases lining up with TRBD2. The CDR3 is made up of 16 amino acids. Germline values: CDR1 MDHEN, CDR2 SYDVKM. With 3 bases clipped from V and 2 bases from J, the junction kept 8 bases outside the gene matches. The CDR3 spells CASSLIILAGQETQYF. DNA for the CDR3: TGTGCCAGCAGTTTGATAATCTTAGCGGGACAAGAGACCCAGTACTTC.

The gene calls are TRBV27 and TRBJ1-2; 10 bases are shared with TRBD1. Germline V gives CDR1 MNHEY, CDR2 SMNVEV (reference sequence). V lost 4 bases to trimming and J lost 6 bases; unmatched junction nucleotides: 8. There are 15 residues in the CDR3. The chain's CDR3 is CASSSIGTGAHGYTF. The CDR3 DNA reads TGTGCCAGCAGTTCCATAGGGACAGGGGCCCATGGCTACACCTTC.

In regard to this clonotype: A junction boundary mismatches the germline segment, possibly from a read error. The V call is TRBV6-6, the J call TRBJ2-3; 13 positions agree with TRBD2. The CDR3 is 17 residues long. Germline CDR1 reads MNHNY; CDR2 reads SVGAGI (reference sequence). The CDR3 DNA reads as TGTGCCAGCAGTCACTCCGGGACTAGCGGGATCACAGATACGCAGTATTTT. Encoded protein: CASSHSGTSGITDTQYF.

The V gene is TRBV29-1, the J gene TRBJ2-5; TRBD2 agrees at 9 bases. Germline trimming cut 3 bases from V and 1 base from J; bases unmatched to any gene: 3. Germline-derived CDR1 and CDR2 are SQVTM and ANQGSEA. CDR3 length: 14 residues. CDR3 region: CSVDISGGQETQYF. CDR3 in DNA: TGCAGCGTTGATATTAGCGGGGGCCAAGAGACCCAGTACTTC.

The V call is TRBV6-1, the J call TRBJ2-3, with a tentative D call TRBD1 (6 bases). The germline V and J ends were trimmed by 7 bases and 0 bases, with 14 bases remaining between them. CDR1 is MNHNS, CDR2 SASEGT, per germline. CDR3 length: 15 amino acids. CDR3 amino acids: CASTLQGTSTDTQYF. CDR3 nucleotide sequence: TGTGCCAGCACCTTACAGGGTACTAGCACAGATACGCAGTATTTT.

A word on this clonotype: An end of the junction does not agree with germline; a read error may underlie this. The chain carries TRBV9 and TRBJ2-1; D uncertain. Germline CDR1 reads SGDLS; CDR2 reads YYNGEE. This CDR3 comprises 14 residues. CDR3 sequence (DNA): TGTGTCAGCAGCGCCAGGTATCCCGACAATGAGCAGTTCTTC. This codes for CVSSARYPDNEQFF.

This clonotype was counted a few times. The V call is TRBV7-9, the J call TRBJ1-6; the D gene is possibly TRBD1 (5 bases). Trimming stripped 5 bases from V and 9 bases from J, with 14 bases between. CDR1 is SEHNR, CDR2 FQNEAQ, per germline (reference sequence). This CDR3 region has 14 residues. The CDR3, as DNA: TGTGCCAGCAGCCCGGACATCTTAGGTTCACCCCTCCACTTT. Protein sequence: CASSPDILGSPLHF.

The CDR3 is CASSLKQGNTEAFF. In nucleotides, the CDR3 is TGTGCCAGCAGTTTAAAACAGGGGAACACTGAAGCTTTCTTT. The gene calls are TRBV6-5 and TRBJ1-1, with TRBD1 as a possible D gene (6 bases). The germline gives CDR1 MNHEY, CDR2 SVGAGI. The V gene lost 4 bases and the J gene lost 1 base, with 10 bases spanning the gap. The CDR3 sequence is 14 residues long.

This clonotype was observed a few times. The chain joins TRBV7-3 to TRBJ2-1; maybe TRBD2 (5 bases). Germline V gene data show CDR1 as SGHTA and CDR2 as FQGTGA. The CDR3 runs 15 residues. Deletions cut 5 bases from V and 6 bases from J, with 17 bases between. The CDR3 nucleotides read TGTGCCAGCAGCCCCCCAAGGACTTCAAGCAATGAGCAGTTCTTC. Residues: CASSPPRTSSNEQFF.

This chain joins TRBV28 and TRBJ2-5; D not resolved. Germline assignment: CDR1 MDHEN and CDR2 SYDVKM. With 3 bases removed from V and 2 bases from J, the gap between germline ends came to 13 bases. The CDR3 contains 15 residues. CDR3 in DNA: TGTGCCAGCAGTTTGAATGGTCGGGCGCAAGAGACCCAGTACTTC. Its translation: CASSLNGRAQETQYF.

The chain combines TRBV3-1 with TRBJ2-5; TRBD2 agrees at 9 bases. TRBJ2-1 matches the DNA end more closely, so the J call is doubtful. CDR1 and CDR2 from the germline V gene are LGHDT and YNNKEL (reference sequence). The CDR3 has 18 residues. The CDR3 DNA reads TGTGCCAGCAGCCAAGATTACTGGGCTAGCGGGGACTACAATGAGCAGTTCTTC. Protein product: CASSQDYWASGDYNEQFF.

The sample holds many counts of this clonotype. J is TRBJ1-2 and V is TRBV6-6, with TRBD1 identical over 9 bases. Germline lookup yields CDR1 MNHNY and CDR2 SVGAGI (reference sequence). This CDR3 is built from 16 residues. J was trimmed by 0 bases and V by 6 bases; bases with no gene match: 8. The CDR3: CASSRTGELANYGYTF. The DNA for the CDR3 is TGTGCCAGCAGCCGGACAGGGGAGTTAGCTAACTATGGCTACACCTTC.

This CDR3 reads CASRTSGNSYEQYF. The CDR3 DNA follows: TGTGCCAGCAGAACTAGCGGGAACTCCTACGAGCAGTACTTC. The chain couples TRBV28 to TRBJ2-7, with 10 positions matching TRBD2. The CDR3 is 14 amino acids. J was trimmed by 0 bases and V by 6 bases; bases with no gene match: 2. CDR1 is MDHEN and CDR2 is SYDVKM in the germline V gene.

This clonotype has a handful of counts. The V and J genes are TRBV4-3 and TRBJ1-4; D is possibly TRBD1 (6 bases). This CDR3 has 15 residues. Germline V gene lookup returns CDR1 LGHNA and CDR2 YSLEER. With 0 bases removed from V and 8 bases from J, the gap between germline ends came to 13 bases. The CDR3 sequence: CASSQEGTWEEKLFF. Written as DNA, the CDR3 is TGCGCCAGCAGCCAAGAAGGGACATGGGAGGAAAAACTGTTTTTT.

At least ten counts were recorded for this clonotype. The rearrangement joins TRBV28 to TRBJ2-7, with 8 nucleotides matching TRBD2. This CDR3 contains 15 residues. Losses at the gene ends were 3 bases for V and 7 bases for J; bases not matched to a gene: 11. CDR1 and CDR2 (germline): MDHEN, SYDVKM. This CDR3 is CASSFSGRNLREQYF. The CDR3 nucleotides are TGTGCCAGCAGTTTCAGCGGGAGAAACCTCCGGGAGCAGTACTTC.

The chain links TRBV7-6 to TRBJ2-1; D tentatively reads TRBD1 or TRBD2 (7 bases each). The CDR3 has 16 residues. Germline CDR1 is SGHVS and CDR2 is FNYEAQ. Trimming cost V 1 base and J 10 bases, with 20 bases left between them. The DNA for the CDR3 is TGTGCCAGCAGCTTAGTGGGAGGGGGCAGGGAGAAGGAGCAGTTCTTC. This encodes CASSLVGGGREKEQFF. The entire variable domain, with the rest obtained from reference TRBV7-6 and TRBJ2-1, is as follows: GAGVSQSPRYKVTKRGQDVALRCDPISGHVSLYWYRQALGQGPEFLTYFNYEAQQDKSGLPNDRFSAERPEGSISTLTIQRTEQRDSAMYRCASSLVGGGREKEQFFGPGTRLTVL.